This is a list of T cell receptor beta chains from one sample in a study of OX40 agonist ivuxolimab in advanced cancers. Measured with immunoSEQ multiplex PCR; TCRdb has only the in-frame clones, and not every one. The sample yields about 100,000 clones, approximately 90% seen once. Sample: CD4+ or CD8+ T cells sorted from blood, taken in a trial of the OX40 agonist ivuxolimab. Receptors originate from an adult with an advanced solid tumor such as melanoma, head and neck, liver or kidney cancer. Both conserved end residues are part of each CDR3. Fields, in order: clone size, J gene, D gene, V gene, CDR3 protein, CDR3 DNA. The D gene is left open where the match is weak. The size of a clone is reported for some rows only, either as once, few or many, or as a class for expanded clones.

clone_size: .
j_call: TRBJ2-5
d_call: .
v_call: TRBV5-4
cdr3_aa: CASSLTAEETQYF
cdr3_nt: TGTGCCAGCAGCTTGACGGCAGAAGAGACCCAGTACTTC

clone_size: .
j_call: TRBJ2-7
d_call: TRBD1
v_call: TRBV19
cdr3_aa: CASGRPGTGDYEQYF
cdr3_nt: TGTGCCAGTGGGAGGCCCGGGACAGGGGACTACGAGCAGTACTTC

clone_size: .
j_call: TRBJ2-1
d_call: .
v_call: TRBV6-5
cdr3_aa: CASSYGGGGYNEQFF
cdr3_nt: TGTGCCAGCAGTTACGGGGGCGGAGGGTACAATGAGCAGTTCTTC

clone_size: .
j_call: TRBJ1-2
d_call: .
v_call: TRBV2
cdr3_aa: CASSEEWQGTGYTF
cdr3_nt: TGTGCCAGCAGTGAAGAGTGGCAGGGTACGGGCTACACCTTC

clone_size: .
j_call: TRBJ2-2
d_call: .
v_call: TRBV2
cdr3_aa: CASRYSLNTGELFF
cdr3_nt: TGTGCCAGCAGGTACAGTTTGAACACCGGGGAGCTGTTTTTT

clone_size: .
j_call: TRBJ1-4
d_call: TRBD1
v_call: TRBV5-4
cdr3_aa: CASSPGQGKGTNEKLFF
cdr3_nt: TGTGCCAGCAGCCCCGGACAGGGAAAAGGAACTAATGAAAAACTGTTTTTT

clone_size: few
j_call: TRBJ1-1
d_call: .
v_call: TRBV7-9
cdr3_aa: CASSLDTEAFF
cdr3_nt: TGTGCCAGCAGCTTAGACACTGAAGCTTTCTTT

clone_size: .
j_call: TRBJ1-2
d_call: TRBD1
v_call: TRBV5-6
cdr3_aa: CASSPRTGGVYGYTF
cdr3_nt: TGTGCCAGCAGCCCACGTACAGGGGGGGTCTATGGCTACACCTTC

clone_size: .
j_call: TRBJ2-1
d_call: .
v_call: TRBV5-1
cdr3_aa: CASSLGGAYNEQFF
cdr3_nt: TGCGCCAGCAGCTTGGGTGGGGCTTACAATGAGCAGTTCTTC

clone_size: .
j_call: TRBJ1-2
d_call: .
v_call: TRBV4-3
cdr3_aa: CASSGQGYGYTF
cdr3_nt: TGCGCCAGCAGCGGCCAGGGGTATGGCTACACCTTC

clone_size: .
j_call: TRBJ2-5
d_call: TRBD2
v_call: TRBV27
cdr3_aa: CASRRLAGDLETQYF
cdr3_nt: TGTGCCAGCAGGAGACTAGCGGGAGATCTGGAGACCCAGTACTTC

clone_size: .
j_call: TRBJ2-2
d_call: TRBD2
v_call: TRBV5-4
cdr3_aa: CASRPSTSSPGELFF
cdr3_nt: TGTGCCAGCAGACCTTCGACTAGCAGCCCCGGGGAGCTGTTTTTT

clone_size: .
j_call: TRBJ1-3
d_call: .
v_call: TRBV7-2
cdr3_aa: CASSLAQGVSGNTIYF
cdr3_nt: TGTGCCAGCAGCTTAGCCCAGGGAGTTTCCGGAAACACCATATATTTT

clone_size: .
j_call: TRBJ2-3
d_call: TRBD2
v_call: TRBV5-8
cdr3_aa: CASSPRGTQYF
cdr3_nt: TGTGCCAGCAGCCCGCGGGGGACGCAGTATTTT

clone_size: .
j_call: TRBJ2-3
d_call: .
v_call: TRBV28
cdr3_aa: CASNTYPGTASTDTQYF
cdr3_nt: TGTGCCAGCAATACCTACCCCGGGACCGCTAGCACAGATACGCAGTATTTT

clone_size: .
j_call: TRBJ1-3
d_call: TRBD1
v_call: TRBV28
cdr3_aa: CASSPSTGGFSGNTIYF
cdr3_nt: TGTGCCAGCAGTCCCTCGACAGGGGGCTTCTCTGGAAACACCATATATTTT

clone_size: .
j_call: TRBJ1-5
d_call: .
v_call: TRBV7-8
cdr3_aa: CASSSEGGRRNQPQHF
cdr3_nt: TGTGCCAGCAGCTCCGAGGGAGGTCGGAGAAATCAGCCCCAGCATTTT

clone_size: .
j_call: TRBJ1-4
d_call: .
v_call: TRBV4-1
cdr3_aa: CASSQGSAGSATNEKLFF
cdr3_nt: TGCGCCAGCAGCCAAGGTTCTGCAGGTTCCGCAACTAATGAAAAACTGTTTTTT

clone_size: .
j_call: TRBJ1-4
d_call: TRBD1
v_call: TRBV5-1
cdr3_aa: CASRSGQGGNNEKLFF
cdr3_nt: TGCGCCAGCAGATCCGGACAGGGGGGAAATAATGAAAAACTGTTTTTT

clone_size: .
j_call: TRBJ2-7
d_call: .
v_call: TRBV7-9
cdr3_aa: CASSLQAYEQYF
cdr3_nt: TGTGCCAGCAGCTTACAGGCCTACGAGCAGTACTTC

clone_size: .
j_call: TRBJ2-4
d_call: .
v_call: TRBV30
cdr3_aa: CAWMKGENIQYF
cdr3_nt: TGTGCCTGGATGAAGGGGGAAAACATTCAGTACTTC

clone_size: .
j_call: TRBJ2-2
d_call: TRBD1
v_call: TRBV9
cdr3_aa: CASSIGQGHTGELFF
cdr3_nt: TGTGCCAGCAGCATTGGACAGGGTCACACCGGGGAGCTGTTTTTT

clone_size: .
j_call: TRBJ2-5
d_call: .
v_call: TRBV5-4
cdr3_aa: CASSTIQETQYF
cdr3_nt: TGTGCCAGCAGCACAATTCAAGAGACCCAGTACTTC

clone_size: once
j_call: TRBJ2-1
d_call: TRBD2
v_call: TRBV14
cdr3_aa: CASSRGPMSGRNLNEQFF
cdr3_nt: TGTGCCAGCAGCCGAGGACCCATGAGCGGGAGAAACTTGAATGAGCAGTTCTTC

clone_size: .
j_call: TRBJ1-2
d_call: .
v_call: TRBV6-6
cdr3_aa: CASSDGSSGGYTF
cdr3_nt: TGTGCCAGCAGTGACGGGTCCAGTGGTGGCTACACCTTC

clone_size: .
j_call: TRBJ2-7
d_call: TRBD2
v_call: TRBV18
cdr3_aa: CASSPTLAGDSYEQYF
cdr3_nt: TGTGCCAGCTCACCGACACTAGCGGGGGACTCCTACGAGCAGTACTTC

clone_size: .
j_call: TRBJ2-1
d_call: .
v_call: TRBV9
cdr3_aa: CASSGRQMYNEQFF
cdr3_nt: TGTGCCAGCAGCGGGCGACAGATGTACAATGAGCAGTTCTTC

clone_size: .
j_call: TRBJ2-7
d_call: TRBD2
v_call: TRBV10-3
cdr3_aa: CAIRTAGTSGNEQYF
cdr3_nt: TGTGCCATCAGAACCGCCGGGACTAGCGGAAACGAGCAGTACTTC

clone_size: once
j_call: TRBJ2-3
d_call: .
v_call: TRBV19
cdr3_aa: CASSTPGSADTQYF
cdr3_nt: TGTGCCAGTAGTACCCCAGGGTCTGCGGATACGCAGTATTTT

clone_size: .
j_call: TRBJ2-1
d_call: TRBD2
v_call: TRBV2
cdr3_aa: CASFSGKSSYNEQFF
cdr3_nt: TGTGCCAGCTTTAGCGGGAAGAGCTCCTACAATGAGCAGTTCTTC

clone_size: .
j_call: TRBJ2-1
d_call: .
v_call: TRBV7-9
cdr3_aa: CASSLADNYNEQFF
cdr3_nt: TGTGCCAGCAGCTTAGCGGACAACTACAATGAGCAGTTCTTC

clone_size: .
j_call: TRBJ1-5
d_call: TRBD1
v_call: TRBV5-4
cdr3_aa: CASSRTGSNQPQHF
cdr3_nt: TGTGCCAGCAGCCGGACAGGGAGCAATCAGCCCCAGCATTTT

clone_size: .
j_call: TRBJ1-4
d_call: .
v_call: TRBV7-2
cdr3_aa: CATGWSNEKLFF
cdr3_nt: TGTGCCACAGGGTGGTCTAATGAAAAACTGTTTTTT

clone_size: .
j_call: TRBJ1-1
d_call: TRBD1
v_call: TRBV4-1
cdr3_aa: CASSPVDRGGTEAFF
cdr3_nt: TGCGCCAGCAGCCCGGTCGACAGGGGAGGCACTGAAGCTTTCTTT

clone_size: .
j_call: TRBJ1-3
d_call: .
v_call: TRBV27
cdr3_aa: CASSRARPSGNTIYF
cdr3_nt: TGTGCCAGCAGTAGAGCCAGACCGTCTGGAAACACCATATATTTT

clone_size: .
j_call: TRBJ1-1
d_call: .
v_call: TRBV11-3
cdr3_aa: CASSLEGASTEAFF
cdr3_nt: TGTGCCAGCAGCTTAGAGGGGGCGAGCACTGAAGCTTTCTTT

clone_size: .
j_call: TRBJ2-5
d_call: TRBD1
v_call: TRBV5-5
cdr3_aa: CASSRTGGSQETQYF
cdr3_nt: TGTGCCAGCAGTCGGACAGGGGGGAGCCAAGAGACCCAGTACTTC

clone_size: .
j_call: TRBJ2-7
d_call: .
v_call: TRBV4-1
cdr3_aa: CASSARDSYEQYF
cdr3_nt: TGCGCCAGCAGCGCCCGGGACTCCTACGAGCAGTACTTC

clone_size: .
j_call: TRBJ2-7
d_call: TRBD1
v_call: TRBV19
cdr3_aa: CASRETGTGENYEQYF
cdr3_nt: TGTGCCAGTAGGGAAACTGGGACAGGGGAAAACTACGAGCAGTACTTC

clone_size: once
j_call: TRBJ2-1
d_call: TRBD2
v_call: TRBV28
cdr3_aa: CASSSAGTSGYNEQFF
cdr3_nt: TGTGCCAGCAGCTCGGCCGGGACTAGCGGCTACAATGAGCAGTTCTTC

clone_size: .
j_call: TRBJ1-1
d_call: TRBD1
v_call: TRBV28
cdr3_aa: CASSPGQGRSMNTEAFF
cdr3_nt: TGTGCCAGCAGTCCGGGACAGGGGAGATCCATGAACACTGAAGCTTTCTTT

clone_size: once
j_call: TRBJ1-5
d_call: .
v_call: TRBV28
cdr3_aa: CASKERNQPQHF
cdr3_nt: TGTGCCAGCAAGGAGCGCAATCAGCCCCAGCATTTT

clone_size: .
j_call: TRBJ1-5
d_call: .
v_call: TRBV6-1
cdr3_aa: CASRSSNNQPQHF
cdr3_nt: TGTGCCAGCAGATCCTCGAACAATCAGCCCCAGCATTTT

clone_size: .
j_call: TRBJ1-1
d_call: .
v_call: TRBV7-2
cdr3_aa: CASSLLLRGDEAFF
cdr3_nt: TGTGCCAGCAGCTTACTCTTGAGAGGGGATGAAGCTTTCTTT

clone_size: .
j_call: TRBJ2-7
d_call: .
v_call: TRBV7-8
cdr3_aa: CASSPRLEGRSYEQYF
cdr3_nt: TGTGCCAGCAGCCCCCGGTTGGAAGGCCGCTCCTACGAGCAGTACTTC

clone_size: .
j_call: TRBJ2-5
d_call: .
v_call: TRBV5-6
cdr3_aa: CASSVGRGRLETQYF
cdr3_nt: TGTGCCAGCAGCGTAGGAAGGGGACGCTTAGAGACCCAGTACTTC

clone_size: .
j_call: TRBJ2-3
d_call: .
v_call: TRBV7-2
cdr3_aa: CASSLGGLDTQYF
cdr3_nt: TGTGCCAGCAGCTTAGGAGGTCTAGATACGCAGTATTTT

clone_size: .
j_call: TRBJ2-5
d_call: .
v_call: TRBV29-1
cdr3_aa: CSAGGLKGIQETQYF
cdr3_nt: TGCAGCGCCGGGGGATTGAAAGGGATTCAAGAGACCCAGTACTTC

clone_size: .
j_call: TRBJ2-7
d_call: .
v_call: TRBV13
cdr3_aa: CASSPSPLGQGLTYEQYF
cdr3_nt: TGTGCCAGCAGCCCCTCTCCCCTCGGCCAGGGGCTTACCTACGAGCAGTACTTC

clone_size: .
j_call: TRBJ2-3
d_call: .
v_call: TRBV14
cdr3_aa: CASSLAGPGFLAQYF
cdr3_nt: TGTGCCAGCAGCCTCGCTGGGCCGGGTTTCTTGGCGCAGTATTTT

clone_size: .
j_call: TRBJ1-1
d_call: .
v_call: TRBV7-2
cdr3_aa: CASSLEAGNTEAFF
cdr3_nt: TGTGCCAGCAGCTTAGAGGCAGGGAACACTGAAGCTTTCTTT

clone_size: .
j_call: TRBJ2-3
d_call: .
v_call: TRBV4-2
cdr3_aa: CASSQDPRNTDTQYF
cdr3_nt: TGTGCCAGCAGCCAAGACCCGAGAAACACAGATACGCAGTATTTT

clone_size: .
j_call: TRBJ2-1
d_call: TRBD2
v_call: TRBV19
cdr3_aa: CASSIIAGVVGNEQFF
cdr3_nt: TGTGCCAGTAGTATAATAGCGGGAGTAGTGGGCAATGAGCAGTTCTTC

clone_size: .
j_call: TRBJ2-5
d_call: .
v_call: TRBV4-2
cdr3_aa: CASSRTWEETQYF
cdr3_nt: TGTGCCAGCAGCCGGACGTGGGAGGAGACCCAGTACTTC

clone_size: .
j_call: TRBJ2-5
d_call: .
v_call: TRBV7-2
cdr3_aa: CASSPRRGRETQYF
cdr3_nt: TGTGCCAGCAGCCCTCGCAGGGGAAGAGAGACCCAGTACTTC

clone_size: .
j_call: TRBJ2-6
d_call: .
v_call: TRBV5-1
cdr3_aa: CASSPPRDSGANVLTF
cdr3_nt: TGCGCCAGCAGCCCCCCCAGAGACTCTGGGGCCAACGTCCTGACTTTC